There are many counts of the clone carrying this T cell receptor (beta chain). Its matching antigen is unknown. This sample is drawn from a study of T cells in Graves' hyperthyroidism and ophthalmopathy. Study background: The initial diagnosis was the point when peripheral blood was collected, ahead of any treatment. General study findings and limits: The model anticipated ophthalmopathy a median about six months pre-onset.

The V gene lost 0 bases and the J gene lost 2 bases, with 15 bases spanning the gap. The CDR3 spans 16 residues. Germline CDR1 is DFQATT and CDR2 is SNEGSKA (reference sequence). Amplification targeted TCR beta CDR3 regions from RNA transcripts. The TCR CDR3 was amplified in a first-round RT-PCR using the HTBI primer set. MiXCR, applied by TCRdb to the multiplex PCR reads, yields one record per CDR3 protein. The table includes about 350,000 distinct CDR3 sequences, about 16% detected once. The sample comprised blood. The clonotype comes from a woman aged 60-75 years with Graves' ophthalmopathy. J is TRBJ2-3 and V is TRBV20-1; D tentatively fits TRBD1 or TRBD2 (5 bases each). In nucleotides, the CDR3 is TGCAGTGCTAGAGAGGATGTGAGGGACCTCACAGATACGCAGTATTTT. Its translation is CSAREDVRDLTDTQYF.